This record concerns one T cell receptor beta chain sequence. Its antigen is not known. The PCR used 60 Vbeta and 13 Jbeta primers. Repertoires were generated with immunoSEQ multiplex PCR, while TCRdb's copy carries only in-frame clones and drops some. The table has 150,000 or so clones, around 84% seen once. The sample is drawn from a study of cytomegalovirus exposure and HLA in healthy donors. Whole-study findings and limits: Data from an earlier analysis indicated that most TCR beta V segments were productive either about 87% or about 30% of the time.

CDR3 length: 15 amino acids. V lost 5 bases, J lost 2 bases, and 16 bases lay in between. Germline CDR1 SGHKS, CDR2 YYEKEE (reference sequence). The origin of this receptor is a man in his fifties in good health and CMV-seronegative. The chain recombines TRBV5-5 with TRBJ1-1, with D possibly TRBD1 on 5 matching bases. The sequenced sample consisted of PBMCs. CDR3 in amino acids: CASRLKQDPNTEAFF. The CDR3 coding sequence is TGTGCCAGCAGGCTAAAACAGGACCCCAACACTGAAGCTTTCTTT.